This T cell receptor (beta chain) was documented in a study of breast tumors, draining lymph nodes, adjacent tissues. Each CDR3 protein is one row after TCRdb ran MiXCR on the multiplex PCR reads. The data show fewer than 200,000 distinct CDR3 sequences, around a third seen once. Axillary draining lymph nodes of breast cancer patients supplied the node samples. This clonotype was counted at least ten times. The target antigen is unknown. Whole-study results and caveats: Luminal-like breast cancer showed significantly greater tumor-nontumor repertoire similarity than basal-like breast cancer did. That most tumor T cells come from lymph nodes remained unproven. Tumor repertoires ranked between lymph nodes and nontumor tissue in diversity, with V and J gene preferences.

Trimming took off 8 bases at V and 0 bases at J, with 8 bases between the two ends. CDR1 and CDR2 from the germline V gene are MNHNS and SASEGT. The CDR3 covers 12 residues. Sequencing was carried out using axillary lymph node tissue. The sequence came from a female donor with breast cancer. Some clones in this sample may be carry-over from other donors' samples. This chain links TRBV6-1 with TRBJ2-7; D perhaps matches TRBD2 (5 bases). CDR3 in DNA: TGTGCCAGCCGGGGAGCCTCCTACGAGCAGTACTTC. As protein: CASRGASYEQYF.